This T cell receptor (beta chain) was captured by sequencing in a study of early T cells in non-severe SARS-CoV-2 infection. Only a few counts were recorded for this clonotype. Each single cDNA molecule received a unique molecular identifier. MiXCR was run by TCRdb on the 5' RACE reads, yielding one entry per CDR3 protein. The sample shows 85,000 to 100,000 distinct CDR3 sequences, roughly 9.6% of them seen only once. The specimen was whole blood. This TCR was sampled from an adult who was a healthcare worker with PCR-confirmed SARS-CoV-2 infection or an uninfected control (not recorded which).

The CDR3 reads CASSFQHTDTQYF. CDR3 DNA: TGTGCCAGCAGCTTCCAGCACACAGATACGCAGTATTTT. This rearrangement joins TRBV7-2 to TRBJ2-3; no clear D gene. The CDR3 has 13 amino acids. CDR1 is SGHTA, CDR2 FQGNSA, per germline. V lost 3 bases, J lost 2 bases, and 6 bases lay in between.